Each of the 22 T cell receptor beta chains below was sequenced from the same sample in a study of radiotherapy plus CTLA-4 blockade in lung cancer. TCRdb's copy holds only in-frame clones and misses some; the assay was immunoSEQ multiplex PCR. The sample has fewer than 75,000 clones, around 87% seen once. The specimen comprised peripheral blood, sampled from a patient treated with radiotherapy plus ipilimumab. These receptors originate from a human donor with non-small cell lung cancer that progressed on radiotherapy plus ipilimumab.

This clone has only one observation. This rearrangement joins TRBV4-2 to TRBJ1-2, with 9 bases that match TRBD1. This CDR3 comprises 16 residues. V shed 0 bases and J 6 bases; nucleotides not matched to a gene: 8. Germline CDR1 is LGHNA and CDR2 is YNFKEQ. The CDR3: CASSQEQGAVWNGYTF. CDR3 DNA: TGTGCCAGCAGCCAAGAACAGGGGGCTGTATGGAATGGCTACACCTTC.

The rearrangement links TRBV9 to TRBJ2-1, with D possibly matching TRBD1 (6 bases). The germline CDR1 and CDR2 sequences are SGDLS and YYNGEE. The CDR3 has 14 residues. The V end was cut by 0 bases, the J end by 7 bases, with 11 bases between. CDR3 nucleotide sequence: TGTGCCAGCAGCGTAGTCCCAAGGGGGAATGAGCAGTTCTTC. It codes for CASSVVPRGNEQFF.

The chain employs TRBV6-5 and TRBJ2-2; TRBD1 matches 8 bases. The germline CDR1 and CDR2 sequences are MNHEY and SVGAGI. This CDR3 has 15 amino acids. V lost 7 bases and J lost 7; bases outside the gene matches: 11. CDR3 DNA: TGTGCCAGCAAACCGACAGGGGTTGGATACGGGGAGCTGTTTTTT. This sequence encodes CASKPTGVGYGELFF.

This chain joins TRBV4-1 and TRBJ1-1, with unresolved D. Germline-derived CDR1 and CDR2 are MGHRA and YSYEKL. CDR3 size: 15 residues. V was clipped by 0 bases and J by 3 bases, with 11 bases between them. The DNA for the CDR3 is TGCGCCAGCAGCCAAGAGGATTCTGGACACACTGAAGCTTTCTTT. It specifies CASSQEDSGHTEAFF.

The chain has TRBV7-8 and TRBJ1-3; no reliable D call. CDR1 is SGHVS and CDR2 is FQNEAQ in the germline V gene. Trimming pared 0 bases from V and 6 bases from J, leaving 9 bases between. The CDR3 is 14 amino acids. The CDR3 DNA reads TGTGCCAGCAGCTTAGCAGGGAGGGAAAACACCATATATTTT. It codes for CASSLAGRENTIYF.

This chain uses TRBV28 with TRBJ2-3; D is unresolved. The CDR3 is 13 amino acids. Germline lookup yields CDR1 MDHEN and CDR2 SYDVKM. V lost 6 bases to trimming and J lost 3 bases, with 10 bases between them. CDR3 protein: CASRPDPTDTQYF. The DNA of the CDR3 is TGTGCCAGCAGACCAGACCCGACAGATACGCAGTATTTT.

The chain combines TRBV4-1 with TRBJ2-5; TRBD2 is a possible D gene (6 bases). The germline V gene encodes CDR1 MGHRA and CDR2 YSYEKL. CDR3 size: 16 residues. Trimming removed 0 bases at V and 2 bases at J, with 13 bases between. CDR3 DNA: TGCGCCAGCAGCCAAGAACCGGGACTTATACAAGAGACCCAGTACTTC. Translation: CASSQEPGLIQETQYF.

This chain links TRBV14 with TRBJ2-7; D is unclear. The germline CDR1 and CDR2 sequences are SGHDN and FVKESK. V was cut by 2 bases and J by 3 bases, with 5 bases left in between. This CDR3 has 12 residues. This CDR3 is CASSQLLYEQYF. DNA for the CDR3: TGTGCCAGCAGCCAACTCCTCTACGAGCAGTACTTC.

As to this clone: One end of the junction does not line up with germline, which may come from a read error. The chain uses TRBV6-1 and TRBJ2-7; the D is unclear. CDR3 length: 12 residues. CDR1 and CDR2 from the germline V gene are MNHNS and SASEGT. The CDR3 DNA reads as TGTGCCAGCAGTCCATGGTCCTCCGAGCAGTACTTC. Residues: CASSPWSSEQYF.

J is TRBJ2-1 and V is TRBV27, with 10 bases lining up with TRBD2. Germline V gene sequence: CDR1 MNHEY, CDR2 SMNVEV (reference sequence). The CDR3 has 14 residues. V lost 6 bases to trimming and J lost 4 bases; unmatched junction nucleotides: 3. In DNA form, the CDR3 reads TGTGCCAGCAGGGAGCGGGAGGGGTACAATGAGCAGTTCTTC. Amino acid sequence: CASREREGYNEQFF.

The chain links TRBV19 to TRBJ2-2, with D possibly matching TRBD1 (6 bases). This CDR3 is built from 16 residues. Per the germline V gene, CDR1 is LNHDA and CDR2 is SQIVND (reference sequence). Between the trimmed V and J ends, which lost 7 bases and 1 base, there was a span of 16 bases. The CDR3 loop reads CASKRSAGENTGELFF. The CDR3 DNA reads TGTGCCAGTAAGAGGAGTGCAGGGGAGAACACCGGGGAGCTGTTTTTT.

As DNA, the CDR3 is TGTGCCAGCTCCGCAGGCGGGGGGCCGGAGCAGTACGTC. Translated: CASSAGGGPEQYV. This chain connects TRBV27 to TRBJ2-7; 8 bases fit TRBD2. Germline loops: CDR1 MNHEY, CDR2 SMNVEV (reference sequence). Trimming removed 8 bases from V and 7 bases from J; junction bases left unmatched: 10. The CDR3 is 13 residues long.

CDR3 in amino acids: CAWRASGSTDTQYF. CDR3 bases: TGTGCCTGGAGGGCCAGCGGGAGCACAGATACGCAGTATTTT. This chain links TRBV30 with TRBJ2-3, with D perhaps matching TRBD2 (6 bases). Trimming removed 3 bases at V and 0 bases at J, with 10 bases between. In germline, CDR1 is GTSNPN, CDR2 SVGIG (reference sequence). The CDR3 runs to 14 residues. The whole variable domain, remainder taken from reference TRBV30 and TRBJ2-3, is SQTIHQWPATLVQPVGSPLSLECTVEGTSNPNLYWYRQAAGRGLQLLFYSVGIGQISSEVPQNLSASRPQDRQFILSSKKLLLSDSGFYLCAWRASGSTDTQYFGPGTRLTVL.

CDR3 in DNA: TGCAGCGTTGAGTACAGGGGAGCTAACTATGGCTACACCTTC. The encoded protein is CSVEYRGANYGYTF. V and J are TRBV29-1 and TRBJ1-2; 7 bases agree with TRBD1. CDR1 and CDR2 from the germline V gene are SQVTM and ANQGSEA. The CDR3 contains 14 residues. Trimming removed 3 bases from V and 0 bases from J; junction bases left unmatched: 4.

This clone has only one observation. This chain connects TRBV30 to TRBJ2-1; D gene ambiguous. The CDR3 totals 12 residues. Trimming pared 4 bases from V and 10 bases from J, leaving 14 bases between. CDR1 GTSNPN and CDR2 SVGIG come from the germline V gene (reference sequence). The DNA for the CDR3 is TGTGCCTGGAACGGTAACGCCGGGGAGCAGTTCTTC. It codes for CAWNGNAGEQFF.

This clone was seen only a few times. The junction shows a germline mismatch at one end, possibly a read error. V gene TRBV4-2 combines with J gene TRBJ2-2, with D perhaps matching TRBD1 or TRBD2 (5 bases each). CDR1 is LGHNA and CDR2 is YNFKEQ in the germline V gene. The CDR3 is made up of 17 amino acids. CDR3 amino acids: CASTQVGAGIQTGELFF. In nucleotides, the CDR3 is TGTGCCAGCACCCAAGTCGGGGCCGGGATTCAGACCGGGGAGCTGTTTTTT.

This chain joins TRBV4-2 and TRBJ2-1; D is undetermined. V lost 0 bases and J lost 8, with 14 bases in between. CDR1 is LGHNA and CDR2 is YNFKEQ in the germline V gene. This CDR3 contains 15 residues. CDR3 bases: TGTGCCAGCAGCCAAGATCCGGCGACTCGGGATGAGCAGTTCTTC. It specifies CASSQDPATRDEQFF.

This chain links TRBV14 with TRBJ1-2; 7 nucleotides line up with TRBD1. From germline, CDR1 is SGHDN and CDR2 FVKESK. The V gene end was trimmed by 4 bases and the J gene end by 3 bases; junction bases not matched to a gene: 2. CDR3 length: 13 amino acids. The CDR3 coding sequence is TGTGCCAGCAGCCCGGGACAGCACTATGGCTACACCTTC. Translated: CASSPGQHYGYTF.

This clone was seen only once. V gene TRBV28 combines with J gene TRBJ1-2; no clear D. Germline lookup yields CDR1 MDHEN and CDR2 SYDVKM. V lost 10 bases and J 4 bases, leaving 10 bases between the germline ends. This CDR3 spans 11 amino acids. DNA of the CDR3: TGTGCCACCCTGTATCTCTATGGCTACACCTTC. It codes for CATLYLYGYTF.

The gene calls are TRBV21-1 and TRBJ2-7; the table names TRBD1, a call not compared with the DNA. TRBV21-1 is a known pseudogene. The CDR3 runs to 15 residues. The CDR3 loop is CASLDTRDRYYEQYF. In DNA form, the CDR3 reads TGTGCCAGCCTGGACACCCGGGACAGGTACTACGAGCAGTACTTC.

This chain links TRBV30 with TRBJ1-5; 7 bases align to TRBD1. CDR3 size: 13 residues. Germline CDR1 is GTSNPN and CDR2 is SVGIG (reference sequence). Unmatched junction bases numbered 5, after V lost 4 bases and J lost 5 bases. CDR3 amino acids: CAWTTGLDQPQHF. The CDR3 DNA follows: TGTGCCTGGACGACAGGGCTGGATCAGCCCCAGCATTTT.

There are a few counts of this clone. The V and J genes are TRBV7-9 and TRBJ2-1, with 8 bases matching TRBD2. The junction had 6 bases not matched to a gene; V was cut back by 4 bases and J by 7 bases. Germline V gene lookup returns CDR1 SEHNR and CDR2 FQNEAQ (reference sequence). The CDR3 is 14 amino acids. Here the CDR3 reads CASSSAGAQNEQFF. The CDR3 nucleotides read TGTGCCAGCAGCTCAGCGGGAGCCCAAAATGAGCAGTTCTTC.